These 12 T cell receptor beta chains were sequenced from one sample in a study of blood T cell repertoires in COVID-19. The repertoire was sequenced with immunoSEQ multiplex PCR; TCRdb's copy has only in-frame clones and lacks some. The sample comprises fewer than 50,000 clones, 60% to 80% of which are singletons, and under 20% rests with the top ten. Sequenced: peripheral blood. These receptors originate from a man aged 70 or older with acute or convalescent COVID-19.

The chain has TRBV6-2 or TRBV6-3 and TRBJ2-7, with D possibly being TRBD1 (6 bases). V was trimmed by 4 bases and J by 5 bases, leaving 18 bases between them. The length of the CDR3 is 15 residues. CDR1 and CDR2 (germline): MNHEY, SVGEGT. The chain's CDR3 is CASSSHVGQGNEQYF. The CDR3 coding sequence is TGTGCCAGCAGTTCCCACGTCGGGCAGGGGAACGAGCAGTACTTC.

This sequence joins TRBV7-9 and TRBJ1-4; maybe TRBD1 (6 bases). This CDR3 has 17 amino acids. Germline V gene lookup returns CDR1 SEHNR and CDR2 FQNEAQ (reference sequence). Between the trimmed V and J ends, which lost 5 bases and 0 bases, there was a span of 16 bases. The CDR3: CASSPPTDSATNEKLFF. As DNA, the CDR3 is TGTGCCAGCAGCCCCCCGACGGACAGTGCAACTAATGAAAAACTGTTTTTT.

In DNA form, the CDR3 reads TGTGCCAGCAGCCCGGGGGGGGACAATAGGGCTCGAGGCTATGGCTACACCTTC. It codes for CASSPGGDNRARGYGYTF. The chain carries TRBV7-3 and TRBJ1-2; a possible D gene is TRBD1 (6 bases). V lost 5 bases and J 4 bases, leaving 26 bases between the germline ends. CDR3 length: 18 amino acids. Germline V lookup: CDR1 SGHTA, CDR2 FQGTGA. The whole variable domain, remainder taken from reference TRBV7-3 and TRBJ1-2, is GAGVSQTPSNKVTEKGKYVELRCDPISGHTALYWYRQSLGQGPEFLIYFQGTGAADDSGLPNDRFFAVRPEGSVSTLKIQRTERGDSAVYLCASSPGGDNRARGYGYTFGSGTRLTVV.

This chain connects TRBV13 to TRBJ2-5; 10 bases align to TRBD1. Germline V gene data show CDR1 as PRHDT and CDR2 as FYEKMQ (reference sequence). This CDR3 region has 14 residues. V was pared by 6 bases and J by 5 bases, with 6 bases of the junction left unmatched. CDR3 protein: CASSRQGAGETQYF. CDR3 DNA sequence: TGTGCCAGCAGTCGACAGGGGGCGGGGGAGACCCAGTACTTC.

V is TRBV5-4 and J is TRBJ1-2; D unresolved. Per the germline V gene, CDR1 is SGHNT and CDR2 is YYREEE (reference sequence). This CDR3 spans 13 amino acids. V was clipped by 2 bases and J by 1 base, with 6 bases between them. The CDR3 coding sequence is TGTGCCAGCAGCTTCGGTGTTAACTATGGCTACACCTTC. Protein product: CASSFGVNYGYTF.

The chain's CDR3 is CSVGGQGGEYGYTF. The CDR3 DNA sequence: TGCAGCGTTGGTGGACAGGGCGGGGAGTATGGCTACACCTTC. This chain uses TRBV29-1 with TRBJ1-2; 8 bases line up with TRBD1. CDR3 length equals 14 residues. V shed 4 bases and J 5 bases; nucleotides not matched to a gene: 9. The germline gives CDR1 SQVTM, CDR2 ANQGSEA.

The CDR3 spells CASRSGGSFGNTIYF. CDR3 DNA: TGTGCCAGCCGCTCCGGCGGAAGCTTTGGAAACACCATATATTTT. The rearrangement links TRBV6-5 to TRBJ1-3; unclear D gene. Looked up from germline, CDR1 is MNHEY and CDR2 is SVGAGI. Deletions cut 8 bases from V and 3 bases from J, with 17 bases between. The CDR3 is 15 amino acids.

The rearrangement links TRBV7-8 to TRBJ2-1, with 8 bases matching TRBD1. Germline V CDR1 and CDR2: SGHVS, FQNEAQ. This CDR3 spans 14 amino acids. The DNA of the CDR3 is TGTGCGAGTCGGGGACAGGTATCCTACAATGAGCAGTTCTTC. Encoded protein: CASRGQVSYNEQFF. Variable domain in full (rest from reference TRBV7-8 and TRBJ2-1): GAGVSQSPRYKVAKRGQDVALRCDPISGHVSLFWYQQALGQGPEFLTYFQNEAQLDKSGLPSDRFFAERPEGSVSTLKIQRTQQEDSAVYLCASRGQVSYNEQFFGPGTRLTVL.

This clone was observed a few times. This rearrangement joins TRBV19 to TRBJ1-1; 8 nucleotides match TRBD1. Germline assignment: CDR1 LNHDA and CDR2 SQIVND (reference sequence). V shed 1 base and J 1 base; nucleotides not matched to a gene: 2. CDR3 size: 15 residues. The CDR3 is CASSIGTGQNTEAFF. CDR3 nucleotide sequence: TGTGCCAGTAGTATAGGGACAGGGCAGAACACTGAAGCTTTCTTT.

The V call is TRBV7-9, the J call TRBJ2-7, with 10 bases aligning to TRBD1. V was clipped by 5 bases and J by 3 bases; unmatched bases: 7. The germline CDR1 and CDR2 sequences are SEHNR and FQNEAQ (reference sequence). The length of the CDR3 is 15 residues. CDR3 loop: CASSPGQGVVYEQYF. In DNA form, the CDR3 reads TGTGCCAGCAGCCCCGGACAGGGGGTCGTCTACGAGCAGTACTTC.

V and J are TRBV18 and TRBJ1-2; tentatively, D is TRBD1 (5 bases). The V gene lost 2 bases and the J gene lost 5 bases, with 9 bases spanning the gap. CDR1 KGHSH and CDR2 LQKENI come from the germline V gene. The CDR3 loop spans 13 amino acids. The CDR3 DNA reads as TGTGCCAGCTCACCAACAGGAGAGTATGGCTACACCTTC. This gives the protein CASSPTGEYGYTF.

This clone appeared a few times. This sequence joins TRBV19 and TRBJ1-4; the D is unclear. There are 15 residues in the CDR3. Trimming took off 7 bases at V and 5 bases at J, with 17 bases between the two ends. CDR1 LNHDA and CDR2 SQIVND come from the germline V gene (reference sequence). The CDR3 DNA reads TGTGCCAGTATGATACGGAGAAGAGGGAATGAAAAACTGTTTTTT. Translated: CASMIRRRGNEKLFF.